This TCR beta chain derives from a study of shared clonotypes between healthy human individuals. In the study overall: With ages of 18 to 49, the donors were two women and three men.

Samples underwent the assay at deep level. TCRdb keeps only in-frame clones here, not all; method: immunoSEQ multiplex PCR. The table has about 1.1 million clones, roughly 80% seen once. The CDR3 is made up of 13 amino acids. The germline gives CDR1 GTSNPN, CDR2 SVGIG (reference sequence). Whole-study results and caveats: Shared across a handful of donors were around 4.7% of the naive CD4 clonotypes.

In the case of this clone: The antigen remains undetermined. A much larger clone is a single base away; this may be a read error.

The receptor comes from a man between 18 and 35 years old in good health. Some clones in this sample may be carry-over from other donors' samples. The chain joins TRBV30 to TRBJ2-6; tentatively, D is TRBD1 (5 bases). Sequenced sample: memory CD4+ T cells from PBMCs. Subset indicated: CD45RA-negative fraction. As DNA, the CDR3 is TGTGCCTGGCAGGTCTCTGGGGCCAACATCCTGACTTTC. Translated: CAWQVSGANILTF.